Listed below are T cell receptor beta chains from one sample, sequenced in a study of blood T cells in healthy people across ages. TCRdb itself ran the 5' RACE reads through MiXCR, one entry per CDR3 protein. The table lists 550,000 to 800,000 distinct CDR3 sequences, more than 20% of them singletons. The sample consisted of blood. These TCRs come from a man aged 70 or older in good health. Each CDR3 is given with its conserved first and last residue. Each record gives: J gene, D gene, V gene, clone size, CDR3 DNA, CDR3 protein. D genes are given only for firm matches. Not all rows give a size; the values are once, few, many and, for expanded clones, a class.

TRBJ1-2	.	TRBV4-1	few	TGCGCCAGCAGCCAAGAAGGGGACGGCTATGGCTACACCTTC	CASSQEGDGYGYTF
TRBJ2-2	TRBD1	TRBV20-1	.	TGCAGTGCTTTACCAGGACAGGGTGTCACCGGGGAGCTGTTTTTT	CSALPGQGVTGELFF
TRBJ2-3	.	TRBV12-3/TRBV12-4	.	TGTGCCAGCAGCCAGGGATCTGGTTCAGATACGCAGTATTTT	CASSQGSGSDTQYF
TRBJ1-1	TRBD1	TRBV20-1	.	TGCAGTGCTAGAAGGGGGGACAGGGAGCCAACTGAAGCTTTCTTT	CSARRGDREPTEAFF
TRBJ2-1	.	TRBV20-1	.	TGCAGTGCTAGAGACCCAGGGCTAGGGACTGGCAATGAGCAGTTCTTC	CSARDPGLGTGNEQFF
TRBJ1-5	.	TRBV7-2	few	TGTGCCAGCAGCTCCCTTTATAGCAATCAGCCCCAGCATTTT	CASSSLYSNQPQHF
TRBJ2-7	TRBD2	TRBV7-3	.	TGTGCCAGCAGCTTAACGGGACTAGCGGGATTCCACGAGCAGTACTTC	CASSLTGLAGFHEQYF
TRBJ2-5	.	TRBV7-9	.	TGTGCCAGCAAGGATTGGACAGAAGAGACCCAGTACTTC	CASKDWTEETQYF
TRBJ2-5	.	TRBV7-6	.	TGTGCCAGCAGCCACCGAGGTAACCAAGAGACCCAGTACTTC	CASSHRGNQETQYF
TRBJ2-1	TRBD2	TRBV10-3	few	TGTGCCATCAGTGAAACTAGCGGGAGTTACAATGAGCAGTTCTTC	CAISETSGSYNEQFF
TRBJ2-1	TRBD1	TRBV15	few	TGTGCCACCAGCAGAGGACAGGGGGCTTACAATGAGCAGTTCTTC	CATSRGQGAYNEQFF
TRBJ2-7	TRBD2	TRBV7-2	few	TGTGCCAGCAGCCCAACTAGCGGGGACTCCTACGAGCAGTACTTC	CASSPTSGDSYEQYF
TRBJ2-7	.	TRBV6-6	.	TGTGCCAGCAGTAACAGGGTAAACGAGCAGTACTTC	CASSNRVNEQYF
TRBJ1-1	.	TRBV29-1	.	TGCAGCGCACGGGGTCTATCTAACACTGAAGCTTTCTTT	CSARGLSNTEAFF
TRBJ2-3	TRBD1	TRBV20-1	.	TGCAGTGCTAGGACAGGGTGGGATACGCAGTATTTT	CSARTGWDTQYF
TRBJ2-3	TRBD1	TRBV24-1	few	TGTGCCACCAGCTCCCTAACAGGGGGTGATACGCAGTATTTT	CATSSLTGGDTQYF
TRBJ1-5	.	TRBV6-1	.	TGTGCCAGCAGTAGAGGACGGGAGATCAATCAGCCCCAGCATTTT	CASSRGREINQPQHF